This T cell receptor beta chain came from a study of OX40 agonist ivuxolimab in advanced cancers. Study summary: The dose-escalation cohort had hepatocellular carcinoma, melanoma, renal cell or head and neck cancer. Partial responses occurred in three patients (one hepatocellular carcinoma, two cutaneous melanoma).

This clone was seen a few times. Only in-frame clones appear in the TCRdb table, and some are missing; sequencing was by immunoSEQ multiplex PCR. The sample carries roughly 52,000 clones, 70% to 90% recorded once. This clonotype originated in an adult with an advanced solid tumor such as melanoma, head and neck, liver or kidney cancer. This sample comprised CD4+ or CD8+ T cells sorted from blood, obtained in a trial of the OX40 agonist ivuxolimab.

The CDR3, as DNA: TGTGCCGGGGGGGGCAGGGCCAGCTCTGGGGCCAACGTCCTGACTTTC. The encoded protein is CAGGGRASSGANVLTF. The V gene is TRBV5-4, the J gene TRBJ2-6; tentative D call: TRBD2 (7 bases). The V gene's germline CDR1 is SGHNT and CDR2 YYREEE (reference sequence). The CDR3 spans 16 residues. V was cut by 10 bases and J by 0 bases, with 17 bases left in between.